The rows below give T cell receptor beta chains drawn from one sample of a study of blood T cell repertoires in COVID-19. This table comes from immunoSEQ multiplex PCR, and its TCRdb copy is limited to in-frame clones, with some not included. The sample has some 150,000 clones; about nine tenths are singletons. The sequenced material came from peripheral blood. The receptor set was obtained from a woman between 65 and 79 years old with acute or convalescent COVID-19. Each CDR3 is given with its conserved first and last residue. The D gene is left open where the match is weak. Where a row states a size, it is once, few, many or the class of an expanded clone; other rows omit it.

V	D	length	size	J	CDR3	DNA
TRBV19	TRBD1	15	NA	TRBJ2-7	CASSITGTGGNEQYF	TGTGCCAGTAGTATAACCGGGACAGGGGGCAACGAGCAGTACTTC
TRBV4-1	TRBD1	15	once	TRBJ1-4	CASSHQDRGNEKLFF	TGCGCCAGCAGCCACCAGGACAGGGGAAATGAAAAACTGTTTTTT
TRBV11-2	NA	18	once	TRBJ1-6	CASSLILATSSYNSPLHF	TGTGCCAGCAGCTTAATTTTAGCGACCAGCTCCTATAATTCACCCCTCCACTTT
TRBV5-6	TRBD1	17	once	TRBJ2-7	CASSEIGSGQGTHEQYF	TGTGCCAGCAGCGAAATAGGGTCGGGACAGGGCACCCACGAGCAGTACTTC
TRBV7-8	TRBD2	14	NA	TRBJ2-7	CASSRGLAGNEQYF	TGTGCCAGCAGCAGAGGACTAGCGGGGAACGAGCAGTACTTC
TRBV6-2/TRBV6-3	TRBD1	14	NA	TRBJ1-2	CASSYRQGNYGYTF	TGTGCCAGCAGTTACCGACAGGGAAATTATGGCTACACCTTC
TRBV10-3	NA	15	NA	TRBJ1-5	CASGLEGSSNQPQHF	TGTGCATCAGGGTTGGAGGGGTCGAGCAATCAGCCCCAGCATTTT
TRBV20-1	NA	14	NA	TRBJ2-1	CSASPLSWGDEQFF	TGCAGTGCTAGTCCCTTATCTTGGGGGGATGAGCAGTTCTTC
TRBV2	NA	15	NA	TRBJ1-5	CASSDLQSSNQPQHF	TGTGCCAGCAGTGATCTACAGTCTAGCAATCAGCCCCAGCATTTT
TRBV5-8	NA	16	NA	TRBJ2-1	CASSSDRGWPYNEQFF	TGTGCCAGCAGCTCGGATAGGGGGTGGCCCTACAATGAGCAGTTCTTC
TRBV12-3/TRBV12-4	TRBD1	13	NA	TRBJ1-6	CASRGQGYSPLHF	TGTGCCAGCAGGGGACAGGGATATTCACCCCTCCACTTT
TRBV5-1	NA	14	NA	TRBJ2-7	CASSLNIDRTEQYF	TGCGCCAGCAGCTTAAACATAGACAGAACCGAGCAGTACTTC
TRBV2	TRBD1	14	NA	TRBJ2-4	CASRGGQGKNIQYF	TGTGCCAGCAGGGGGGGACAGGGGAAAAACATTCAGTACTTC
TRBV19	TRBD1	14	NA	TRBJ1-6	CATHGDRDSSPLHF	TGTGCCACTCACGGAGACAGGGATTCATCACCCCTCCACTTT